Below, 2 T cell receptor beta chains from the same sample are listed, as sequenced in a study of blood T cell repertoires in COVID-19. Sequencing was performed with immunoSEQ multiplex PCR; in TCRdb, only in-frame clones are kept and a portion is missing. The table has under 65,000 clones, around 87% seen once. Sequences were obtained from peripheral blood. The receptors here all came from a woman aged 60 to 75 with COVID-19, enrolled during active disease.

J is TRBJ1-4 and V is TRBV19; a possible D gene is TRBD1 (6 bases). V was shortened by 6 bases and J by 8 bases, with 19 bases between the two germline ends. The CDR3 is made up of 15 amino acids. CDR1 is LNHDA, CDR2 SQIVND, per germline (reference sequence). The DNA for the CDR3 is TGTGCCAGTAGACTAACTGACCGGACAGAGGAAAAACTGTTTTTT. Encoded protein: CASRLTDRTEEKLFF.

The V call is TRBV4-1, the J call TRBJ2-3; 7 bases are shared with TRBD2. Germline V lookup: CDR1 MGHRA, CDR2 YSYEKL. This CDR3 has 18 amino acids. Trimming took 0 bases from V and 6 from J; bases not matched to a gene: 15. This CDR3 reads CASSQDAPAGLAGDTQYF. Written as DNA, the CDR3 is TGCGCCAGCAGCCAAGATGCACCAGCGGGGCTTGCGGGGGATACGCAGTATTTT.